These T cell receptor beta chains were read from a single sample in a study of cytomegalovirus exposure and HLA in healthy donors. Generated by immunoSEQ multiplex PCR, the TCRdb table keeps only in-frame clones and is missing some. The sample has about 110,000 clones, around 70% seen once. The specimen sequenced was PBMCs. These receptors were collected from a woman in her seventies in good health and CMV-seropositive. CDR3s include the opening cysteine and the closing phenylalanine or tryptophan. The D gene is left open where the match is weak. Not every row has a clone size; where given, it reads once, few, many or a size class.

d_call	v_call	clone_size	j_call	cdr3_nt	cdr3_aa
.	TRBV5-6	.	TRBJ1-5	TGTGCCAGCAGCTGGGGGCTGAGTCAGCCCCAGCATTTT	CASSWGLSQPQHF
TRBD1	TRBV5-4	.	TRBJ2-7	TGTGCCAGCAGCTTGAGGACAGGGGGGTCCTACGAGCAGTACTTC	CASSLRTGGSYEQYF
.	TRBV7-6	.	TRBJ1-1	TGTGCCAGCAGCTTAGGCAGGCTGAACACTGAAGCTTTCTTT	CASSLGRLNTEAFF
TRBD2	TRBV30	.	TRBJ2-7	TGTGCCTGGAGCTGGCTAGCGGTCTCCTACGAGCAGTACTTC	CAWSWLAVSYEQYF
TRBD1	TRBV7-9	.	TRBJ1-1	TGTGCCAGCAGCTTACAGGGGGCGTTAAACACTGAAGCTTTCTTT	CASSLQGALNTEAFF
.	TRBV7-2	few	TRBJ1-1	TGTGCCAGCAGCTTAGATTGGACGGGAATGATACACACTGAAGCTTTCTTT	CASSLDWTGMIHTEAFF
TRBD1	TRBV6-1	.	TRBJ1-5	TGTGCCAGCAGTGTTAAGAATACAGACAGGGGAAGGAATCAGCCCCAGCATTTT	CASSVKNTDRGRNQPQHF
TRBD1	TRBV7-2	.	TRBJ1-5	TGTGCCAGCAGCTACTGGACAGGGCAGGGCCAGCCCCAGCATTTT	CASSYWTGQGQPQHF
TRBD1	TRBV6-5	.	TRBJ1-1	TGTGCCAGCAGTTACGGGACAGGGCTGAACACTGAAGCTTTCTTT	CASSYGTGLNTEAFF
TRBD1	TRBV5-1	few	TRBJ2-7	TGCGCCAGCAGCTTAACGGGACAGGGATACGAGCAGTACTTC	CASSLTGQGYEQYF
TRBD1	TRBV15	.	TRBJ1-5	TGTGCCACCCGGGACAGTAGCAATCAGCCCCAGCATTTT	CATRDSSNQPQHF
.	TRBV29-1	.	TRBJ2-1	TGCAGCTTTTTAACTGGGACACCCTACAATGAGCAGTTCTTC	CSFLTGTPYNEQFF
TRBD1	TRBV7-9	.	TRBJ2-7	TGTGCCAGCAGCTTAAGGGACAGGGTCGAGCAGTACTTC	CASSLRDRVEQYF
.	TRBV2	.	TRBJ2-2	TGTGCCAGCAACCTCCACCGAACTTGGAACACCGGGGAGCTGTTTTTT	CASNLHRTWNTGELFF
.	TRBV6-1	.	TRBJ2-3	TGTGCCAGCACGGAGGGAGCCCCCGGGGATACGCAGTATTTT	CASTEGAPGDTQYF
TRBD1	TRBV5-4	.	TRBJ1-2	TGTGCCAGCAGGACCGGGGACAGGCTCGTCTATGGCTACACCTTC	CASRTGDRLVYGYTF
.	TRBV7-2	.	TRBJ1-1	TGTGCCAGCAGCTTAGACTGGGGGCTCACTGAAGCTTTCTTT	CASSLDWGLTEAFF
.	TRBV6-6	.	TRBJ2-7	TGTGCCAGCAGCCCCGGCGGCGGGGGCGTATCCTACGAGCAGTACTTC	CASSPGGGGVSYEQYF
.	TRBV5-8	.	TRBJ1-5	TGTGCCAGCAGCTCTAGAGACAGCAGCAATCAGCCCCAGCATTTT	CASSSRDSSNQPQHF
.	TRBV5-1	once	TRBJ2-2	TGCGCCAGCAGCCCCGGGACTTCTGGGACCGGGGAGCTGTTTTTT	CASSPGTSGTGELFF
TRBD2	TRBV7-2	once	TRBJ2-7	TGTGCCAGCAGCTTATCGGGGAGGGCCTACGAGCAGTACTTC	CASSLSGRAYEQYF
.	TRBV5-1	few	TRBJ2-3	TGCGCCAGCAGCCTACAGGAATCAACAGCGCAGTATTTT	CASSLQESTAQYF
TRBD1	TRBV18	.	TRBJ2-7	TGTGCCAGCTCACCAGGGGGACAGGGTCTCCGCGAGCAGTACTTC	CASSPGGQGLREQYF
.	TRBV5-1	.	TRBJ2-6	TGCGCCAGCAGCTTGGCCGTAGGGGCCAACGTCCTGACTTTC	CASSLAVGANVLTF
TRBD1	TRBV5-8	.	TRBJ1-6	TGTGCCAGCAGCTTGCGGGGGACAGGGTTTGGGGATTCACCCCTCCACTTT	CASSLRGTGFGDSPLHF
TRBD2	TRBV13	.	TRBJ2-2	TGTGCCAGCAGCTCGACTAGCGGGGGGGCAGGGGAGCTGTTTTTT	CASSSTSGGAGELFF
TRBD1	TRBV2	.	TRBJ2-5	TGTGCCAGCAGTCTACCGACAGGGGGAGGGGAGACCCAGTACTTC	CASSLPTGGGETQYF
.	TRBV30	.	TRBJ2-2	TGTGCCTGGACCTCAGGGACCGGGGAGCTGTTTTTT	CAWTSGTGELFF
.	TRBV30	.	TRBJ2-1	TGTGCCTGTACCCCGGGGAGCTCCTACAATGAGCAGTTCTTC	CACTPGSSYNEQFF
.	TRBV5-1	once	TRBJ1-2	TGCGCCAGCAGCTTGGGACAGGCTCCTAACTATGGCTACACCTTC	CASSLGQAPNYGYTF
.	TRBV5-1	.	TRBJ2-2	TGCGCCAGCAGGGACACCGCGAACACCGGGGAGCTGTTTTTT	CASRDTANTGELFF
TRBD2	TRBV11-1	few	TRBJ2-7	TGTGCCAGCAGCTTTACTAGCGGGGGCTCCTACGAGCAGTACTTC	CASSFTSGGSYEQYF
.	TRBV12-2	.	TRBJ1-1	TGTGCAAGTCGCTTAACAGGGGGCACTGAAGCTTTCTTT	CASRLTGGTEAFF
TRBD1	TRBV18	.	TRBJ1-5	TGTGCCAGCTCCCTACGGAGGGGGCAGGTTCAGCCCCAGCATTTT	CASSLRRGQVQPQHF
.	TRBV7-2	.	TRBJ1-1	TGTGCCAGCAACACTGTTGCGGGCTCTGAAGCTTTCTTT	CASNTVAGSEAFF
TRBD2	TRBV6-6	.	TRBJ2-3	TGTGCCAGCAGTCGGGGACTAGCGGGGGGTACAGATACGCAGTATTTT	CASSRGLAGGTDTQYF
.	TRBV5-6	few	TRBJ2-4	TGTGCCAGCAGCTTGTCTCATGAGAACATTCAGTACTTC	CASSLSHENIQYF
.	TRBV2	.	TRBJ2-1	TGTGCCAGTCGGTCACAGCGTGGAGGCGATGAGCAGTTCTTC	CASRSQRGGDEQFF
TRBD1	TRBV5-6	.	TRBJ2-1	TGTGCCAGCAGCTTGGGAGACAGGGGGTCTGAGCAGTTCTTC	CASSLGDRGSEQFF
.	TRBV10-3	.	TRBJ1-5	TGTGCCACCCACCTAGGGGCCCAGGGTGGTAGCAATCAGCCCCAGCATTTT	CATHLGAQGGSNQPQHF
TRBD1	TRBV19	.	TRBJ2-4	TGTGCCAGTAGTACCACCGGGACAGAGGGTGGAAACATTCAGTACTTC	CASSTTGTEGGNIQYF
.	TRBV19	.	TRBJ1-5	TGTGCCAGTAGTATAGATCTCGCAACTTATAGCAATCAGCCCCAGCATTTT	CASSIDLATYSNQPQHF
.	TRBV7-9	.	TRBJ1-1	TGTGCCAGCAGCCCCCAGGGTGCCATTGGCACTGAAGCTTTCTTT	CASSPQGAIGTEAFF
TRBD1	TRBV6-1	.	TRBJ2-7	TGTGCCAGCAGTGAGGCGGACAGGCAGCCGGGATACGAGCAGTACTTC	CASSEADRQPGYEQYF
TRBD2	TRBV7-7	.	TRBJ2-5	TGTGCTAGCAGCTTAGGTGGTAGCGGGGGACACCAAGAGACCCAGTACTTC	CASSLGGSGGHQETQYF
TRBD1	TRBV19	.	TRBJ2-2	TGTGCCAGTAGTATCCCCGGGACAGGGGACTACACCGGGGAGCTGTTTTTT	CASSIPGTGDYTGELFF
.	TRBV6-1	.	TRBJ1-1	TGTGCCAGCAGTGGGTCGGTGAACACTGAAGCTTTCTTT	CASSGSVNTEAFF
.	TRBV6-5	.	TRBJ2-5	TGTGCCAGCAGTTACGCGGGGCCTCCGAGGGAGACCCAGTACTTC	CASSYAGPPRETQYF
.	TRBV5-1	.	TRBJ1-3	TGCGCCAGCATGCCGGGAGGTAGTGGAAACACCATATATTTT	CASMPGGSGNTIYF
TRBD1	TRBV19	.	TRBJ1-6	TGTGCCAGTAGTATCGGCGAAACCGGGACAGGGGCCCTCCACTTT	CASSIGETGTGALHF
.	TRBV7-9	once	TRBJ2-6	TGTGCCAGCAGCTTAGACTTCTCTGGGGCCAACGTCCTGACTTTC	CASSLDFSGANVLTF